These 18 T cell receptor beta chains were sequenced from one sample in a study of cytomegalovirus exposure and HLA in healthy donors. Assay used: immunoSEQ multiplex PCR; TCRdb lists only in-frame clones, some missing. The data contain under 150,000 clones, 80% to 90% of them singletons. Sequencing was performed on PBMCs. These receptors were taken from a woman younger than 35 in good health and CMV-seropositive.

The chain employs TRBV7-2 and TRBJ2-2; the D gene is possibly TRBD1 (5 bases). The length of the CDR3 is 16 residues. CDR1 is SGHTA and CDR2 is FQGNSA in the germline V gene. Trimming left V 5 bases short and J 1 base short, with 14 bases between. CDR3: CASSLLSGKNTGELFF. Written as DNA, the CDR3 is TGTGCCAGCAGCCTCCTTTCAGGGAAGAACACCGGGGAGCTGTTTTTT. Drawing the rest from reference TRBV7-2 and TRBJ2-2, the complete variable domain is GAGVSQSPSNKVTEKGKDVELRCDPISGHTALYWYRQSLGQGLEFLIYFQGNSAPDKSGLPSDRFSAERTGGSVSTLTIQRTQQEDSAVYLCASSLLSGKNTGELFFGEGSRLTVL.

The chain joins TRBV5-5 to TRBJ1-6; D not resolved. Per germline, CDR1 SGHKS and CDR2 YYEKEE (reference sequence). Trimming took 3 bases from V and 2 from J, leaving 12 bases between them. The CDR3 is made up of 16 amino acids. CDR3 residues: CASSSSHSPYNSPLHF. In DNA, the CDR3 is TGTGCCAGCAGCTCTAGCCATTCTCCCTATAATTCACCCCTCCACTTT.

This clone was counted once. The sample holds other DNA sequences that translate to the same CDR3. The rearrangement uses TRBV5-1 and TRBJ1-5, with TRBD1 identical over 7 bases. The junction had 7 bases not matched to a gene; V was cut back by 2 bases and J by 5 bases. The length of the CDR3 is 15 residues. Germline V CDR1 and CDR2: SGHRS, YFSETQ. The CDR3 DNA reads as TGCGCCAGCAGCTTCGCGACAGGGTCAGATCAGCCCCAGCATTTT. Translated: CASSFATGSDQPQHF.

This clone was detected once. The V call is TRBV19, the J call TRBJ2-3, with 7 bases fitting TRBD1. Losses at the gene ends were 5 bases for V and 4 bases for J; bases not matched to a gene: 9. CDR3 length: 15 amino acids. Per the germline V gene, CDR1 is LNHDA and CDR2 is SQIVND (reference sequence). The CDR3 DNA sequence: TGTGCCAGTAGTGTCCGACAGGGTATCGCAGATACGCAGTATTTT. It encodes CASSVRQGIADTQYF.

This clone showed up just a few times. This chain joins TRBV7-9 and TRBJ1-6; maybe TRBD1 (6 bases). V was trimmed by 5 bases and J by 10 bases, leaving 15 bases between them. Germline CDR1 is SEHNR and CDR2 is FQNEAQ (reference sequence). The CDR3 totals 14 residues. DNA of the CDR3: TGTGCCAGCAGCGTACAGGGTTTAGGGTCACCCCTCCACTTT. This sequence encodes CASSVQGLGSPLHF.

This chain links TRBV7-8 with TRBJ2-7, with 10 bases lining up with TRBD1. Trimming cost V 2 bases and J 5 bases; bases outside gene matches: 3. The CDR3 contains 14 residues. CDR1 and CDR2 from the germline V gene are SGHVS and FQNEAQ. CDR3: CASSLSTGGNEQYF. In DNA, the CDR3 is TGTGCCAGCAGCTTATCGACAGGGGGCAACGAGCAGTACTTC.

The gene calls are TRBV9 and TRBJ1-4, with D hard to call. V was cut by 0 bases and J by 0 bases, with 9 bases left in between. The CDR3 spans 16 residues. The germline V gene has CDR1 SGDLS and CDR2 YYNGEE. CDR3 coding DNA: TGTGCCAGCAGCGTAGGACCAACAGCAACTAATGAAAAACTGTTTTTT. This gives the protein CASSVGPTATNEKLFF.

The chain combines TRBV5-6 with TRBJ2-2; TRBD2 agrees at 12 bases. Germline V gives CDR1 SGHDT, CDR2 YYEEEE. There are 15 residues in the CDR3. V gave up 3 bases and J gave up 6 bases; unmatched junction bases: 3. The DNA of the CDR3 is TGTGCCAGCAGCTCCGGACTAGCGGGATCCGGGGAGCTGTTTTTT. Protein: CASSSGLAGSGELFF.

The chain recombines TRBV7-2 with TRBJ2-1; 9 bases map to TRBD2. V dropped 5 bases and J dropped 3; count of bases not matched to a gene: 8. The CDR3 runs to 16 residues. Looked up from germline, CDR1 is SGHTA and CDR2 is FQGNSA. CDR3: CASSPSSGGLYNEQFF. The DNA for the CDR3 is TGTGCCAGCAGCCCTAGTAGCGGGGGCCTCTACAATGAGCAGTTCTTC.

V gene TRBV18 combines with J gene TRBJ2-1, with TRBD2 matching over 7 bases. CDR1 and CDR2 from the germline V gene are KGHSH and LQKENI. There are 15 residues in the CDR3. V gave up 3 bases and J gave up 7 bases; unmatched junction bases: 9. CDR3 bases: TGTGCCAGCTCACCCGACCTCGGGACTAATAATGAGCAGTTCTTC. Amino acids: CASSPDLGTNNEQFF.

The CDR3 sequence is CASNLAGGLNNEQFF. CDR3 in DNA: TGTGCCAGCAACCTAGCGGGAGGGCTTAACAATGAGCAGTTCTTC. The V gene is TRBV7-9, the J gene TRBJ2-1, with 12 nucleotides matching TRBD2. The V gene's germline CDR1 is SEHNR and CDR2 FQNEAQ (reference sequence). The trim removed 7 bases at V and 5 bases at J, leaving 6 bases unmatched. The CDR3 runs to 15 residues.

The CDR3 here is CASSPLLAGGRNEQFF. The CDR3, as DNA: TGTGCCAGCAGCCCCCTACTAGCGGGGGGGCGTAATGAGCAGTTCTTC. This chain joins TRBV7-2 and TRBJ2-1; 13 bases line up with TRBD2. The CDR3 covers 16 residues. CDR1 is SGHTA and CDR2 is FQGNSA in the germline V gene. Unmatched junction bases numbered 8, after V lost 5 bases and J lost 7 bases.

This clone was seen a single time. The V gene is TRBV9, the J gene TRBJ2-7, with 9 bases that match TRBD2. After removal of 0 bases from V and 3 bases from J, the junction contained 4 bases not matched to a gene. The CDR3 totals 15 residues. Germline loops: CDR1 SGDLS, CDR2 YYNGEE. This CDR3 is CASSVASGVNYEQYF. The CDR3 nucleotides read TGTGCCAGCAGCGTAGCTAGCGGGGTGAACTACGAGCAGTACTTC.

This chain links TRBV27 with TRBJ2-1; D is possibly TRBD2 (6 bases). Germline-derived CDR1 and CDR2 are MNHEY and SMNVEV (reference sequence). The CDR3 consists of 16 residues. V was cut by 4 bases and J by 3 bases, with 16 bases left in between. CDR3 bases: TGTGCCAGCAGTTATTTGGGGGGAGCTGGCTACAATGAGCAGTTCTTC. It translates to CASSYLGGAGYNEQFF.

This clone appeared once. CDR3 coding DNA: TGTGCCAGCAGGGAGGGGGCGGTGAATCAGCCCCAGCATTTT. This gives the protein CASREGAVNQPQHF. V and J are TRBV6-1 and TRBJ1-5, with TRBD1 matching over 7 bases. This CDR3 spans 14 amino acids. The V segment lost 6 bases and the J segment 4 bases; nucleotides outside the gene matches: 6. Germline lookup yields CDR1 MNHNS and CDR2 SASEGT.

The V gene is TRBV7-9, the J gene TRBJ2-1; D possibly corresponds to TRBD1 (6 bases). The germline gives CDR1 SEHNR, CDR2 FQNEAQ (reference sequence). Trimming cost V 11 bases and J 4 bases, with 15 bases left between them. The CDR3 is 13 amino acids. The CDR3 here is CALSGTLYNEQFF. CDR3 sequence (DNA): TGTGCCCTCTCGGGGACACTATACAATGAGCAGTTCTTC. Variable domain in full (rest from reference TRBV7-9 and TRBJ2-1): DTGVSQNPRHKITKRGQNVTFRCDPISEHNRLYWYRQTLGQGPEFLTYFQNEAQLEKSRLLSDRFSAERPKGSFSTLEIQRTEQGDSAMYLCALSGTLYNEQFFGPGTRLTVL.

This clone has a handful of counts. The rearrangement links TRBV7-3 to TRBJ2-7; 7 positions agree with TRBD1. Germline values: CDR1 SGHTA, CDR2 FQGTGA. This CDR3 comprises 12 residues. Trimming took 4 bases from V and 7 from J; bases not matched to a gene: 4. CDR3 sequence reads: CASSSPRGEQYF. CDR3 nucleotides: TGTGCCAGCAGCTCCCCCAGGGGGGAGCAGTACTTC. Full variable domain (remainder filled in from reference TRBV7-3 and TRBJ2-7): GAGVSQTPSNKVTEKGKYVELRCDPISGHTALYWYRQSLGQGPEFLIYFQGTGAADDSGLPNDRFFAVRPEGSVSTLKIQRTERGDSAVYLCASSSPRGEQYFGPGTRLTVT.

The chain is built from TRBV5-1 and TRBJ1-1; no clear D. This CDR3 region has 13 residues. The V end was cut by 1 base, the J end by 1 base, with 5 bases between. The V gene's germline CDR1 is SGHRS and CDR2 YFSETQ. In DNA, the CDR3 is TGCGCCAGCAGCTTGAATCAGAACACTGAAGCTTTCTTT. Amino acid sequence: CASSLNQNTEAFF.